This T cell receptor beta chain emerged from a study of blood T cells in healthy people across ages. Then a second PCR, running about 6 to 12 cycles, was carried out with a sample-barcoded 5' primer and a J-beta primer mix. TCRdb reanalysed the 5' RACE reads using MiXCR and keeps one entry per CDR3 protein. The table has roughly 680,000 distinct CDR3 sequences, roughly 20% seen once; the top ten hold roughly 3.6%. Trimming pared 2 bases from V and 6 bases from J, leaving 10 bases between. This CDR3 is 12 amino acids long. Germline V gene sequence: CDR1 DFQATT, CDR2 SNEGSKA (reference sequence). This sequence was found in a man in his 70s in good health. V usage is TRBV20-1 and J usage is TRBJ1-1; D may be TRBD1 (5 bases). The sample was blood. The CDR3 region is CSARQGFPEAFF. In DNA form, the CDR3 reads TGCAGTGCTAGACAGGGATTCCCTGAAGCTTTCTTT.